This T cell receptor (beta chain) was found in a study of HIV-infected children after antiretroviral therapy interruption. About the study: Median age was around 10 years (interruption) and roughly 8 years (continuous). Findings of the study overall: The Gini coefficient of naive CD4+ repertoires rose, returning to baseline by 3 years.

This clonotype has a count of ten or more. What it binds is unknown. RNA-based 3' RACE libraries used unique molecular identifiers. MiXCR, run by TCRdb on the 3' RACE reads, gives a single entry per CDR3 protein. The table shows some 15,000 distinct CDR3 sequences, with approximately 3% occurring only once. This CDR3 region has 16 residues. V gave up 0 bases and J gave up 1 base, with 11 bases separating them. Germline V gene lookup returns CDR1 MNHGY and CDR2 SAAAGT. The sample's treatment: PENTA 11 planned treatment interruption arm or continuous ART arm. The J gene is TRBJ2-3, the V gene TRBV6-8; no clear D. The clonotype originates from a child younger than 18 with HIV. This material consisted of CD45RA+ CD4+ T cells from PBMCs, taken from a donor given antiretroviral therapy, either interrupted or continuous. Subset denoted: naive CD4+ CD45RA+ CD45RO- T cells. CDR3 in DNA: TGTGCCAGCAGTTACTCTAGGGCAGGACGCACAGATACGCAGTATTTT. Amino acid sequence: CASSYSRAGRTDTQYF.